Following are 20 T cell receptor beta chains from one sample sequenced in a study of OX40 agonist ivuxolimab in advanced cancers. TCRdb's table, derived via immunoSEQ multiplex PCR, lists solely in-frame clones and lacks some. The sample records about 70,000 clones, about 81% being singletons. The starting material was CD4+ or CD8+ T cells sorted from blood, obtained in a trial of the OX40 agonist ivuxolimab. The receptors here all came from an adult with an advanced solid tumor such as melanoma, head and neck, liver or kidney cancer.

DNA of the CDR3: TGCGCCAGCAGCAGCGGGACTAGGCCCTACGAGCAGTACTTC. It yields the protein CASSSGTRPYEQYF. The chain joins TRBV5-1 to TRBJ2-7; 8 bases match TRBD2. Germline V lookup: CDR1 SGHRS, CDR2 YFSETQ. The CDR3 has 14 amino acids. V shed 4 bases, J shed 2 bases, and the junction held 5 bases outside the gene matches.

The chain recombines TRBV19 with TRBJ2-1, with 12 bases identical to TRBD2. Trimming at V came to 0 bases and at J to 1 base, leaving 13 bases not matched to a gene. Germline lookup yields CDR1 LNHDA and CDR2 SQIVND (reference sequence). This CDR3 spans 21 amino acids. The chain's CDR3 is CASSIEGTSGRSPTSYNEQFF. The CDR3 nucleotides are TGTGCCAGTAGTATAGAGGGGACTAGCGGGCGCTCCCCCACTTCCTACAATGAGCAGTTCTTC. The variable domain in full, with the rest retrieved from reference TRBV19 and TRBJ2-1, is DGGITQSPKYLFRKEGQNVTLSCEQNLNHDAMYWYRQDPGQGLRLIYYSQIVNDFQKGDIAEGYSVSREKKESFPLTVTSAQKNPTAFYLCASSIEGTSGRSPTSYNEQFFGPGTRLTVL.

V and J are TRBV30 and TRBJ2-1; D possibly corresponds to TRBD1 (6 bases). The V end lost 1 base, the J end lost 9 bases, and 22 bases lay between the germline ends. The CDR3 runs to 16 residues. Germline-derived CDR1 and CDR2 are GTSNPN and SVGIG (reference sequence). The CDR3 sequence: CAWSARGQQLEFEQFF. The CDR3 nucleotides are TGTGCCTGGAGTGCCCGAGGACAGCAGCTAGAATTTGAGCAGTTCTTC.

V is TRBV7-9 and J is TRBJ1-2, with D perhaps TRBD1 (6 bases). The germline gives CDR1 SEHNR, CDR2 FQNEAQ (reference sequence). The CDR3 consists of 16 residues. Trimming pared 2 bases from V and 7 bases from J, leaving 20 bases between. CDR3 region: CASSLSTGRSGRGYTF. CDR3 sequence (DNA): TGTGCCAGCAGCTTATCGACAGGAAGGTCGGGACGTGGCTACACCTTC.

This rearrangement joins TRBV6-5 to TRBJ2-5; D not resolved. The DNA matches TRBJ2-7 better at its end, which makes the J call doubtful. Germline V lookup: CDR1 MNHEY, CDR2 SVGAGI. The CDR3 spans 13 residues. This CDR3 reads CASSYFGQIEQYF. The CDR3, as DNA: TGTGCCAGCAGTTACTTTGGGCAGATCGAGCAGTACTTC.

The chain links TRBV29-1 to TRBJ2-7, with 9 bases identical to TRBD2. The CDR3 is 15 residues long. From germline, CDR1 is SQVTM and CDR2 ANQGSEA. The ends lost 6 bases at V and 1 base at J; junction bases unmatched: 10. The CDR3 spells CSVAGGPFPSYEQYF. CDR3 bases: TGCAGCGTGGCGGGGGGGCCCTTCCCGTCCTACGAGCAGTACTTC.

V and J are TRBV9 and TRBJ2-1; D remains unclear. V lost 4 bases and J 4 bases, leaving 15 bases between the germline ends. From germline, CDR1 is SGDLS and CDR2 YYNGEE. There are 15 residues in the CDR3. The CDR3: CASSRSRYPYNEQFF. In DNA, the CDR3 is TGTGCCAGCAGCCGTAGCAGGTACCCTTACAATGAGCAGTTCTTC.

The rearrangement links TRBV19 to TRBJ2-2; 10 nucleotides align to TRBD2. CDR3 length equals 13 residues. Germline V gene sequence: CDR1 LNHDA, CDR2 SQIVND (reference sequence). Unmatched junction bases numbered 1, after V lost 5 bases and J lost 7 bases. CDR3 nucleotide sequence: TGTGCCAGTAGTTGGACTAGCGGCGGGGAGCTGTTTTTT. The encoded protein is CASSWTSGGELFF.

This rearrangement joins TRBV6-1 to TRBJ1-2; 7 bases match TRBD1. The junction had 21 bases not matched to a gene; V was cut back by 4 bases and J by 4 bases. This CDR3 is 19 amino acids long. Germline lookup yields CDR1 MNHNS and CDR2 SASEGT. The CDR3: CASSVPPLTLETGPYGYTF. The CDR3 nucleotides are TGTGCCAGCAGTGTACCGCCACTCACTTTGGAGACAGGGCCCTATGGCTACACCTTC.

This sequence joins TRBV6-5 and TRBJ2-3, with TRBD1 identical over 8 bases. This CDR3 comprises 15 residues. Germline V lookup: CDR1 MNHEY, CDR2 SVGAGI. V lost 2 bases and J lost 5; bases outside the gene matches: 6. The CDR3 DNA follows: TGTGCCAGCAGTTACCTTCAGGGGGCGAAAGATACGCAGTATTTT. Protein sequence: CASSYLQGAKDTQYF.

Comment on this clone: The sample holds other DNA sequences that translate to the same CDR3. The gene calls are TRBV27 and TRBJ1-2, with 11 nucleotides matching TRBD1. The CDR3 spans 15 residues. V gave up 0 bases and J gave up 4 bases; unmatched junction bases: 1. Per germline, CDR1 MNHEY and CDR2 SMNVEV (reference sequence). CDR3 amino acids: CASSLSGTGGYGYTF. In nucleotides, the CDR3 is TGTGCCAGCAGTTTATCAGGGACAGGGGGCTATGGCTACACCTTC.

The J gene is TRBJ2-2, the V gene TRBV19; 8 nucleotides line up with TRBD2. Trimming cost V 5 bases and J 7 bases; bases outside gene matches: 6. The germline CDR1 and CDR2 sequences are LNHDA and SQIVND (reference sequence). The CDR3 has 14 residues. CDR3: CASSGAGVVGELFF. The CDR3 DNA reads TGTGCCAGTAGTGGAGCGGGAGTGGTCGGGGAGCTGTTTTTT.

The CDR3: CASDPGTGYSGNTIYF. CDR3 in DNA: TGTGCCAGTGACCCCGGGACAGGCTACTCTGGAAACACCATATATTTT. The chain is built from TRBV19 and TRBJ1-3, with 8 bases aligning to TRBD1. V lost 8 bases to trimming and J lost 0 bases; unmatched junction nucleotides: 9. Germline CDR1 reads LNHDA; CDR2 reads SQIVND (reference sequence). This CDR3 is 16 amino acids long.

The chain has TRBV11-1 and TRBJ1-3; maybe TRBD1 (5 bases). The V end was cut by 5 bases, the J end by 4 bases, with 9 bases between. Per germline, CDR1 SGHAT and CDR2 FQDESV (reference sequence). The CDR3 totals 13 residues. This chain's CDR3 is CASSADSGNTIYF. In DNA, the CDR3 is TGTGCCAGCAGCGCAGACAGCGGAAACACCATATATTTT.

The chain combines TRBV13 with TRBJ1-1; a possible D gene is TRBD1 (5 bases). CDR1 PRHDT and CDR2 FYEKMQ come from the germline V gene (reference sequence). This CDR3 has 17 residues. With 1 base removed from V and 0 bases from J, the gap between germline ends came to 15 bases. The CDR3 DNA follows: TGTGCCAGCAGCTTAGTAGGAGGAGTACAGGTGAACACTGAAGCTTTCTTT. It yields the protein CASSLVGGVQVNTEAFF.

V usage is TRBV10-2 and J usage is TRBJ2-7, with 7 bases aligning to TRBD1. Germline V gene lookup returns CDR1 WSHSY and CDR2 SAAADI. There are 14 residues in the CDR3. The V gene end was trimmed by 6 bases and the J gene end by 3 bases; junction bases not matched to a gene: 8. For the CDR3, the DNA is TGCGCCAGCAGCTCCGGGACAGTAAGCTACGAGCAGTACTTC. Its translation: CASSSGTVSYEQYF.

The table lists this clone with a few counts. Other DNA sequences in this specimen translate into the identical CDR3. J is TRBJ1-1 and V is TRBV11-2; weak D call: TRBD1 (5 bases). V lost 1 base and J 7 bases, leaving 7 bases between the germline ends. Germline V CDR1 and CDR2: SGHAT, FQNNGV. There are 12 residues in the CDR3. In DNA form, the CDR3 reads TGTGCCAGCAGCTTAGTTGGGGGTGAAGCTTTCTTT. As protein: CASSLVGGEAFF.

The chain recombines TRBV20-1 with TRBJ1-1; D is unresolved. Germline V gene sequence: CDR1 DFQATT, CDR2 SNEGSKA (reference sequence). There are 11 residues in the CDR3. CDR3 protein: CSGGLDTEAFF. In DNA form, the CDR3 reads TGCAGCGGAGGGTTAGACACTGAAGCTTTCTTT.

This clone was detected only a few times. V and J are TRBV6-6 and TRBJ2-7, with D tentatively TRBD2 (6 bases). The CDR3 is made up of 14 amino acids. Trimming removed 6 bases from V and 6 bases from J, with 18 bases in between. The V gene's germline CDR1 is MNHNY and CDR2 SVGAGI (reference sequence). The CDR3 DNA is TGTGCCAGCAGCCAGGGTTTAGGAGGGACCGAGCAGTACTTC. It codes for CASSQGLGGTEQYF.

The V gene is TRBV27, the J gene TRBJ2-3; no definite D call. CDR3 length: 16 residues. Per the germline V gene, CDR1 is MNHEY and CDR2 is SMNVEV (reference sequence). V was clipped by 4 bases and J by 1 base, with 15 bases between them. DNA for the CDR3: TGTGCCAGCAGTTCCCCCTCCTCTGCGGGCACAGATACGCAGTATTTT. Translation: CASSSPSSAGTDTQYF.